This TCR beta chain was captured in a study of blood T cells in healthy people across ages. Comments on this clonotype: The antigen is unknown.

Study results and caveats: Per million T cells, the diversity of TCR beta decreased roughly linearly as age advanced. Naive and antigen-experienced cells could not be conclusively compared, given unsorted PBMCs.

The CDR3 spans 12 residues. The germline V gene encodes CDR1 MNHEY and CDR2 SVGAGI. Combining a sample-barcoded 5' primer with a J-beta primer mix, a second PCR ran for 7 to 11 cycles. The authors tagged each cDNA molecule using a template-switch adaptor with 12 random nucleotides. TCRdb used MiXCR to reprocess the 5' RACE reads, holding one entry per CDR3 protein. The sample consists of roughly 700,000 distinct CDR3 sequences, about half of them appearing once. This receptor was obtained from a woman aged 55-70 years in good health. V gene TRBV6-5 combines with J gene TRBJ2-1; D is possibly TRBD1 (5 bases). The tail of the sequence fits TRBJ2-7 better, so the J call may be wrong. Sequenced input: blood. This CDR3 is CASSYVDREQYF. As DNA, the CDR3 is TGTGCCAGCAGTTACGTCGACAGAGAGCAGTACTTC.